The 32 T cell receptor beta chains below all came from one sample that was sequenced in a study of T cell repertoires in cytomegalovirus infection. Antigens for these TCRs are unknown. One entry per CDR3 protein results from TCRdb running MiXCR on the reads. The repertoire holds roughly 150,000 distinct CDR3 sequences, with 32% as singletons. The material was CD8+ T cells from cultured PBMCs, obtained from culture after CMV antigen stimulation. These receptors all stem from a human donor in good health (CMV status not recorded). Some clones in this sample may be carry-over from other donors' samples.

This rearrangement joins TRBV7-6 to TRBJ2-7; a possible D gene is TRBD1 (5 bases). This CDR3 has 13 residues. The germline gives CDR1 SGHVS, CDR2 FNYEAQ. The V gene lost 4 bases and the J gene lost 4 bases, with 11 bases spanning the gap. Here the CDR3 reads CASSYGHPYEQYF. The CDR3 DNA reads as TGTGCCAGCAGCTATGGACACCCTTACGAGCAGTACTTC.

V is TRBV6-6 and J is TRBJ2-7, with TRBD1 identical over 8 bases. There are 14 residues in the CDR3. Germline values: CDR1 MNHNY, CDR2 SVGAGI (reference sequence). The trim removed 5 bases at V and 3 bases at J, leaving 6 bases unmatched. The CDR3 loop is CASSLLGQGYEQYF. DNA of the CDR3: TGTGCCAGCAGTCTCCTAGGACAGGGCTACGAGCAGTACTTC.

The V call is TRBV28, the J call TRBJ1-1; D is ambiguous. This CDR3 has 13 residues. Trimming took off 2 bases at V and 7 bases at J, with 11 bases between the two ends. Germline lookup yields CDR1 MDHEN and CDR2 SYDVKM. CDR3 sequence: CASSLQGRDEAFF. DNA for the CDR3: TGTGCCAGCAGTTTACAAGGAAGGGATGAAGCTTTCTTT. The variable domain in full, with the rest retrieved from reference TRBV28 and TRBJ1-1, is DVKVTQSSRYLVKRTGEKVFLECVQDMDHENMFWYRQDPGLGLRLIYFSYDVKMKEKGDIPEGYSVSREKKERFSLILESASTNQTSMYLCASSLQGRDEAFFGQGTRLTVV.

The V and J genes are TRBV19 and TRBJ1-2; D remains ambiguous. V was shortened by 2 bases and J by 3 bases, with 7 bases between the two germline ends. The CDR3 is 13 residues long. Germline V gene lookup returns CDR1 LNHDA and CDR2 SQIVND (reference sequence). As DNA, the CDR3 is TGTGCCAGTAGTATACACAGCTACTATGGCTACACCTTC. Translation gives CASSIHSYYGYTF.

The chain links TRBV7-8 to TRBJ2-7, with D tentatively TRBD1 (5 bases). Germline V gives CDR1 SGHVS, CDR2 FQNEAQ. The CDR3 runs 13 residues. Trimming removed 2 bases at V and 5 bases at J, with 10 bases between. CDR3 loop: CASSLTRAHEQYV. In DNA, the CDR3 is TGTGCCAGCAGCTTAACCAGGGCTCACGAGCAGTACGTC.

This clonotype was detected only a few times. The chain is built from TRBV7-2 and TRBJ1-6; D is perhaps TRBD1 (5 bases). The CDR3 contains 17 residues. V lost 1 base to trimming and J lost 3 bases, with 13 bases between them. Germline assignment: CDR1 SGHTA and CDR2 FQGNSA. CDR3 DNA sequence: TGTGCCAGCAGCTTAGAAGGGTGGCAGGGCTATAATTCACCCCTCCACTTT. Translating it yields CASSLEGWQGYNSPLHF. Full variable domain (outside the CDR3, taken from reference TRBV7-2 and TRBJ1-6): GAGVSQSPSNKVTEKGKDVELRCDPISGHTALYWYRQSLGQGLEFLIYFQGNSAPDKSGLPSDRFSAERTGGSVSTLTIQRTQQEDSAVYLCASSLEGWQGYNSPLHFGNGTRLTVT.

This clonotype was detected only a few times. J is TRBJ2-5 and V is TRBV9; TRBD2 agrees at 11 bases. CDR3 length: 18 residues. The junction had 14 bases not matched to a gene; V was cut back by 3 bases and J by 4 bases. Germline CDR1 and CDR2: SGDLS and YYNGEE. The CDR3 spells CASSALAGGPPGGETQYF. Written as DNA, the CDR3 is TGTGCCAGCAGCGCCCTAGCGGGGGGTCCCCCCGGGGGAGAGACCCAGTACTTC.

The chain recombines TRBV6-1 with TRBJ2-1, with 7 bases identical to TRBD2. This CDR3 has 15 amino acids. CDR1 and CDR2 from the germline V gene are MNHNS and SASEGT. The J segment lost 2 bases and the V segment lost 5 bases, leaving 6 bases of the junction unmatched. In nucleotides, the CDR3 is TGTGCCAGCAGTTTAGTGCGGGGGACCTACAATGAGCAGTTCTTC. It encodes CASSLVRGTYNEQFF.

This clonotype was observed once. The chain carries TRBV11-1 and TRBJ2-3; D might be TRBD1 or TRBD2, each matching 5 bases. The CDR3 spans 11 residues. Between the trimmed V and J ends, which lost 5 bases and 11 bases, there was a span of 11 bases. The germline V gene encodes CDR1 SGHAT and CDR2 FQDESV (reference sequence). Here the CDR3 DNA reads TGTGCCAGCAGCCCGGGGCTGATGCAGTATTTT. Amino acids: CASSPGLMQYF.

The sample holds a few counts of this clonotype. The chain uses TRBV12-3 or TRBV12-4 and TRBJ2-7; 11 bases align to TRBD2. The V gene end was trimmed by 6 bases and the J gene end by 2 bases; junction bases not matched to a gene: 6. This CDR3 has 15 amino acids. The CDR3 coding sequence is TGTGCCAGCAGCCTGGGACTAGCGGATGCCTACGAGCAGTACTTC. Encoded protein: CASSLGLADAYEQYF.

The chain has TRBV6-2 or TRBV6-3 and TRBJ2-1, with D possibly being TRBD2 (6 bases). The CDR3 runs 15 residues. Trimming cost V 0 bases and J 2 bases, with 8 bases left between them. Germline V gives CDR1 MNHEY, CDR2 SVGEGT. The CDR3 DNA reads as TGTGCCAGCAGTTACTCTGCGGGGCCCTACAATGAGCAGTTCTTC. Protein: CASSYSAGPYNEQFF.

The rearrangement joins TRBV14 to TRBJ2-3; 7 bases line up with TRBD1. The length of the CDR3 is 15 residues. J was trimmed by 3 bases and V by 5 bases; bases with no gene match: 8. Germline V gene sequence: CDR1 SGHDN, CDR2 FVKESK. The CDR3 DNA reads TGTGCCAGCAGCGCCCGACAGGGTTGGACAGATACGCAGTATTTT. Translated, it gives CASSARQGWTDTQYF.

Only a few counts were recorded for this clonotype. The rearrangement uses TRBV6-5 and TRBJ2-1, with a possible D match to TRBD1 (5 bases). With 2 bases removed from V and 4 bases from J, the gap between germline ends came to 15 bases. The germline CDR1 and CDR2 sequences are MNHEY and SVGAGI. The CDR3 loop spans 16 amino acids. CDR3 protein: CASSYTQGQGYNEQFF. CDR3 sequence (DNA): TGTGCCAGCAGTTACACCCAGGGTCAAGGGTACAATGAGCAGTTCTTC.

In its sample, this clonotype was seen a few times. J is TRBJ2-1 and V is TRBV13; 11 bases match TRBD1. Trimming at V came to 2 bases and at J to 9 bases, leaving 9 bases not matched to a gene. Germline V gene sequence: CDR1 PRHDT, CDR2 FYEKMQ (reference sequence). This CDR3 comprises 16 residues. Written as DNA, the CDR3 is TGTGCCAGCAGCTTACGGACAGGGGGCGCCGACACTGAGCAGTTCTTC. Amino acids: CASSLRTGGADTEQFF.

V is TRBV6-2 or TRBV6-3 and J is TRBJ2-1; a possible D gene is TRBD2 (5 bases). Germline V gene sequence: CDR1 MNHEY, CDR2 SVGEGT. The germline V and J ends were trimmed by 5 bases and 10 bases, with 15 bases remaining between them. The CDR3 has 13 residues. The CDR3 sequence: CASSTKPTKEQFF. CDR3 DNA sequence: TGTGCCAGCAGTACCAAACCGACTAAAGAGCAGTTCTTC.

The CDR3 region has the DNA TGTGCCAGCAGTTTACACAGCTATAGCAATCAGCCCCAGCATTTT. Amino acid sequence: CASSLHSYSNQPQHF. This chain links TRBV7-2 with TRBJ1-5; D is uncertain. Germline V gives CDR1 SGHTA, CDR2 FQGNSA. Trimming took 6 bases from V and 0 from J, leaving 12 bases between them. There are 15 residues in the CDR3.

This sequence joins TRBV19 and TRBJ2-1; perhaps D is TRBD1 or TRBD2 (6 bases each). The germline V gene encodes CDR1 LNHDA and CDR2 SQIVND (reference sequence). V was clipped by 3 bases and J by 4 bases, with 19 bases between them. The CDR3 extends over 17 amino acids. In DNA, the CDR3 is TGTGCCAGTAGTATGGGGGCCTCCCGGGGGTCTTACAATGAGCAGTTCTTC. Translated, it gives CASSMGASRGSYNEQFF.

The V and J genes are TRBV27 and TRBJ2-3; D may be TRBD1 or TRBD2 (5 bases each). Per the germline V gene, CDR1 is MNHEY and CDR2 is SMNVEV (reference sequence). Trimming removed 6 bases at V and 6 bases at J, with 13 bases between. The CDR3 has 13 amino acids. CDR3 amino acids: CASSRDPRDTQYF. In DNA, the CDR3 is TGTGCCAGCAGCCGGGACCCGCGCGATACGCAGTATTTT.

The chain is built from TRBV29-1 and TRBJ2-1; D is perhaps TRBD2 (5 bases). Germline CDR1 is SQVTM and CDR2 is ANQGSEA. Trimming removed 2 bases at V and 2 bases at J, with 10 bases between. The CDR3 length is 14 residues. CDR3 protein: CSVEPTTTYNEQFF. Here the CDR3 DNA reads TGCAGCGTTGAACCGACTACCACCTACAATGAGCAGTTCTTC.

This chain connects TRBV11-2 to TRBJ1-3; a weak D match, TRBD1 (5 bases). Germline V gene sequence: CDR1 SGHAT, CDR2 FQNNGV. CDR3 length: 15 amino acids. The V end was cut by 5 bases, the J end by 0 bases, with 11 bases between. Written as DNA, the CDR3 is TGTGCCAGCAGCCCGGGACCTCTCTCTGGAAACACCATATATTTT. Translation gives CASSPGPLSGNTIYF.

This clonotype came up many times. This sequence joins TRBV28 and TRBJ2-7; 8 bases line up with TRBD1. This CDR3 has 14 residues. Looked up from germline, CDR1 is MDHEN and CDR2 is SYDVKM. J gave up 2 bases and V 6 bases, and 6 bases lay outside the gene matches. CDR3 coding DNA: TGTGCCAGCAGACCGGGGACAGGAACCTACGAGCAGTACTTC. Translation: CASRPGTGTYEQYF.

This clonotype was recorded at least ten times. The chain is built from TRBV7-8 and TRBJ1-5; the D gene is possibly TRBD1 (6 bases). The V and J ends lost 0 bases and 6 bases respectively, with 21 bases between them. The CDR3 has 18 amino acids. CDR1 and CDR2 from the germline V gene are SGHVS and FQNEAQ. In DNA, the CDR3 is TGTGCCAGCAGCTTAGCGCACCCACAGGGTATCGCTCGTCAGCCCCAGCATTTT. It translates to CASSLAHPQGIARQPQHF.

The chain has TRBV20-1 and TRBJ1-1; no firm D call. The V end lost 6 bases, the J end lost 0 bases, and 11 bases lay between the germline ends. CDR1 and CDR2 (germline): DFQATT, SNEGSKA (reference sequence). CDR3 length equals 13 residues. The CDR3 sequence: CSAVPKLNTEAFF. Here the CDR3 DNA reads TGCAGTGCCGTCCCTAAACTGAACACTGAAGCTTTCTTT.

The genes are TRBV7-9 and TRBJ1-2; 7 bases are a match to TRBD1. V trimming: 5 bases; J trimming: 5 bases; junction bases outside the gene matches: 14. Germline values: CDR1 SEHNR, CDR2 FQNEAQ (reference sequence). CDR3 size: 16 residues. CDR3 protein: CASSRSDREVSYGYTF. The CDR3 region has the DNA TGTGCCAGCAGCCGGAGTGACAGGGAGGTTTCGTATGGCTACACCTTC.

V gene TRBV7-9 combines with J gene TRBJ1-6, with 7 positions matching TRBD1. V shed 1 base, J shed 9 bases, and the junction held 9 bases outside the gene matches. Germline V gene sequence: CDR1 SEHNR, CDR2 FQNEAQ (reference sequence). There are 16 residues in the CDR3. This chain's CDR3 is CASSLEGTVFSSPLHF. CDR3 sequence (DNA): TGTGCCAGCAGCTTAGAAGGGACAGTCTTTAGTTCACCCCTCCACTTT.

This chain joins TRBV27 and TRBJ1-1; TRBD1 is a possible D gene (6 bases). Germline loops: CDR1 MNHEY, CDR2 SMNVEV (reference sequence). The CDR3 spans 18 residues. V lost 1 base, J lost 1 base, and 19 bases lay in between. This CDR3 reads CASSLFRGLNSPNTEAFF. DNA for the CDR3: TGTGCCAGCAGTTTATTCCGGGGGCTGAACAGCCCGAACACTGAAGCTTTCTTT.

A few counts support this clonotype. The V and J genes are TRBV19 and TRBJ1-2, with TRBD1 identical over 9 bases. The CDR3 has 14 residues. Germline V gene lookup returns CDR1 LNHDA and CDR2 SQIVND (reference sequence). V shed 10 bases, J shed 8 bases, and the junction held 14 bases outside the gene matches. CDR3 sequence (DNA): TGTGCCACCACGCCCGGGACAGGGTTTGTCGGCTACACCTTC. It translates to CATTPGTGFVGYTF.

In this sample, this clonotype turned up a few times. The gene calls are TRBV25-1 and TRBJ2-2, with a possible D match to TRBD1 (6 bases). Germline assignment: CDR1 MGHDK and CDR2 SYGVNS. The CDR3 runs to 14 residues. V gave up 4 bases and J gave up 2 bases, with 8 bases separating them. CDR3 sequence reads: CASSGTANTGELFF. The CDR3 DNA sequence: TGTGCCAGCAGTGGGACAGCAAACACCGGGGAGCTGTTTTTT.

On this clonotype: At one end the junction does not follow the germline gene, possibly because of a read error. V and J are TRBV5-3 and TRBJ1-2, with 7 bases matching TRBD1. TRBV5-3 is designated an ORF whose function remains uncertain. The CDR3 sequence is 16 residues long. This CDR3 is CASSLGTGTDFGGYTF. The CDR3 coding sequence is TGTGCCAGCAGCTTGGGGACCGGGACAGACTTTGGAGGCTACACCTTC.

This chain joins TRBV15 and TRBJ2-5; D may be TRBD1 or TRBD2 (5 bases each). V was clipped by 0 bases and J by 0 bases, with 11 bases between them. CDR3 length: 16 amino acids. Germline-derived CDR1 and CDR2 are LNHNV and YYDKDF (reference sequence). CDR3 residues: CATSRENSGHQETQYF. DNA for the CDR3: TGTGCCACCAGCAGAGAAAATTCGGGACACCAAGAGACCCAGTACTTC.

This clonotype occurred a few times. The J gene is TRBJ2-3, the V gene TRBV7-6, with 10 bases fitting TRBD2. V dropped 2 bases and J dropped 2; count of bases not matched to a gene: 4. This CDR3 is built from 16 residues. The germline gives CDR1 SGHVS, CDR2 FNYEAQ. As DNA, the CDR3 is TGTGCCAGCAGCTTACGGACTAGCGGAAACACAGATACGCAGTATTTT. This codes for CASSLRTSGNTDTQYF.

A few counts support this clonotype. V and J are TRBV5-1 and TRBJ1-3; D call uncertain. This CDR3 is 12 amino acids long. Germline loops: CDR1 SGHRS, CDR2 YFSETQ. The germline V and J ends were trimmed by 0 bases and 2 bases, with 0 bases remaining between them. CDR3 sequence reads: CASSLAGNTIYF. CDR3 bases: TGCGCCAGCAGCTTGGCTGGAAACACCATATATTTT.